The TCR beta chain described here comes from a study of TIL therapy for anti-PD-1-resistant metastatic lung cancer. Study context: Tumors had a median PD-L1 proportion score of approximately 6.4%. The study, taken as a whole, reports: Treatment-naive, never-smoker and oncogene-addicted patients were overrepresented in this highly selected cohort.

As for this clone: Its antigen is unknown.

This sample's time point: pre-treatment sample, taken before nivolumab and TIL therapy. The V gene end was trimmed by 6 bases and the J gene end by 4 bases; junction bases not matched to a gene: 3. The CDR3 length is 14 residues. CDR1 SNHLY and CDR2 FYNNEI come from the germline V gene. Sequencing used immunoSEQ v3. Each library reached some 2 million read pairs, or roughly 4.5-6 million at deep level. TCRdb's copy holds only in-frame clones and misses some; the assay was immunoSEQ multiplex PCR. The table includes some 46,000 clones, 70% to 80% detected once. The chain links TRBV2 to TRBJ2-2, with TRBD2 matching over 9 bases. Sequenced material: blood, taken at baseline. This receptor was taken from a man aged 70 or older with non-small cell lung cancer. CDR3 residues: CASRGLASTGELFF. The CDR3 DNA reads TGTGCCAGCAGGGGACTAGCATCCACCGGGGAGCTGTTTTTT.